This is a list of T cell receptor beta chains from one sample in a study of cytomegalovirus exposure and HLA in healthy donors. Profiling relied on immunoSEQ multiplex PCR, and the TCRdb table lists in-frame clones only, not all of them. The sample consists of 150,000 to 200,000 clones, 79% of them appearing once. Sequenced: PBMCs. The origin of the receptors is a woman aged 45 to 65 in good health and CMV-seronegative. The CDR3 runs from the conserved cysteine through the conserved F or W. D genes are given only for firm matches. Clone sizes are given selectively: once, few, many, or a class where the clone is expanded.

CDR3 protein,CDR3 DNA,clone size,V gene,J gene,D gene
CASSLVQSSTDTQYF,TGTGCCAGCAGCTTAGTACAAAGTAGCACAGATACGCAGTATTTT,once,TRBV7-9,TRBJ2-3,NA
CASPLLAGEIDTQYF,TGTGCCAGCCCTCTTCTAGCGGGGGAAATAGATACGCAGTATTTT,NA,TRBV2,TRBJ2-3,TRBD2
CASSLHFLGQHLYNEQFF,TGCGCCAGCAGCTTGCATTTCCTGGGACAGCATTTATACAATGAGCAGTTCTTC,NA,TRBV5-1,TRBJ2-1,TRBD1
CASSQDRRQAVTEAFF,TGCGCCAGCAGCCAAGATCGAAGACAGGCGGTAACTGAAGCTTTCTTT,NA,TRBV4-3,TRBJ1-1,NA
CAISDHGQGDQPQHF,TGTGCCATCAGTGACCATGGACAGGGAGATCAGCCCCAGCATTTT,NA,TRBV10-3,TRBJ1-5,TRBD1
CASSSDGQPNTEAFF,TGCGCCAGCAGTTCAGATGGACAGCCGAACACTGAAGCTTTCTTT,NA,TRBV5-1,TRBJ1-1,NA
CASSIPTGWGYTF,TGTGCCAGTAGTATTCCGACAGGATGGGGCTACACCTTC,NA,TRBV19,TRBJ1-2,NA
CASSLGPGLNTEAFF,TGTGCCAGCAGCTTAGGGCCAGGGCTGAACACTGAAGCTTTCTTT,NA,TRBV7-6,TRBJ1-1,NA
CASSPNRGANEKLFF,TGTGCCAGCTCACCAAACAGGGGTGCTAATGAAAAACTGTTTTTT,few,TRBV18,TRBJ1-4,TRBD1
CASSRWGDTDTQYF,TGTGCCAGCTCACGGTGGGGGGATACAGATACGCAGTATTTT,NA,TRBV18,TRBJ2-3,NA
CASSSYQSRQAGYTF,TGTGCCAGCAGCTCCTACCAGTCGCGACAAGCTGGCTACACCTTC,few,TRBV7-8,TRBJ1-2,NA
CASSENIQPQHF,TGTGCCAGCAGTGAAAACATTCAGCCCCAGCATTTT,few,TRBV6-1,TRBJ1-5,NA
CASSFRQGYGYTF,TGTGCCAGCAGCTTTCGACAGGGCTATGGCTACACCTTC,NA,TRBV6-1,TRBJ1-2,TRBD1
CASSQATGRKAFF,TGTGCCAGCAGCCAGGCGACAGGGCGTAAAGCTTTCTTT,NA,TRBV4-2,TRBJ1-1,TRBD1
CSSSLVLGLGVPSYEQYF,TGTTCCAGCAGCTTAGTCCTGGGACTAGGGGTCCCCTCCTACGAGCAGTACTTC,once,TRBV7-9,TRBJ2-7,TRBD2
CASSLGGGAVQETQYF,TGCGCCAGCAGCTTGGGCGGGGGGGCGGTCCAAGAGACCCAGTACTTC,NA,TRBV5-1,TRBJ2-5,TRBD2
CASSGQLAVAEQYF,TGTGCCAGCAGTGGTCAACTAGCAGTCGCCGAGCAGTACTTC,NA,TRBV6-1,TRBJ2-7,NA
CASRQGEVNSPLHF,TGTGCCAGCAGGCAGGGGGAGGTTAATTCACCCCTCCACTTT,NA,TRBV27,TRBJ1-6,TRBD1
CASSFGQARSGELFF,TGTGCCAGCAGCTTCGGACAGGCCCGATCGGGTGAACTGTTTTTT,NA,TRBV7-2,TRBJ1-4,TRBD1
CSSSPGFKAFF,TGTTCCAGCAGCCCGGGGTTTAAAGCTTTCTTT,NA,TRBV7-9,TRBJ1-1,NA
CASSGGGKGNQPQHF,TGTGCCAGTAGTGGGGGGGGAAAGGGCAATCAGCCCCAGCATTTT,NA,TRBV19,TRBJ1-5,NA
CASSLGASYNEQFF,TGTGCCAGCAGCTTGGGGGCGAGTTACAATGAGCAGTTCTTC,NA,TRBV7-9,TRBJ2-1,NA
CASSILPGQGKHYGYTF,TGTGCCAGTAGTATCCTCCCGGGACAGGGAAAACACTATGGCTACACCTTC,NA,TRBV19,TRBJ1-2,TRBD1
CASRPRQGSSYNSPLHF,TGTGCCAGCAGACCTCGACAGGGTAGCTCCTATAATTCACCCCTCCACTTT,NA,TRBV27,TRBJ1-6,TRBD1